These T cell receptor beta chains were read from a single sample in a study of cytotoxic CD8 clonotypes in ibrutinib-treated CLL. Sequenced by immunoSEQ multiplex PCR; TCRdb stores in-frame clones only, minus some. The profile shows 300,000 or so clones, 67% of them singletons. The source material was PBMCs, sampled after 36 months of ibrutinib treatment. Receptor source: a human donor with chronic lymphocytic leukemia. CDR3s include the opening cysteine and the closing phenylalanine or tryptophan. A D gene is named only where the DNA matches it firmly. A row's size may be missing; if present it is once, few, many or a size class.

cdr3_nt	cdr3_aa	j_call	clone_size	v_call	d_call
TGTGCCAGCTCACCACGGGCGGGGGGAAGCTCCTACGAGCAGTACTTC	CASSPRAGGSSYEQYF	TRBJ2-7	once	TRBV18	TRBD2
TGTGCCAGTAGGGGTACCTGGACAGGGAACACCGGGGAGCTGTTTTTT	CASRGTWTGNTGELFF	TRBJ2-2	.	TRBV27	TRBD1
TGTGCCAGCAGCGGACGGGGGGGACTAGCGGTTAATGAGCAGTTCTTC	CASSGRGGLAVNEQFF	TRBJ2-1	once	TRBV7-2	TRBD2
TGTGCCATCAGTGAGTCCCCCCTACGTAGGGACACTGAAGCTTTCTTT	CAISESPLRRDTEAFF	TRBJ1-1	.	TRBV10-3	.
TGCGCCAGCAGCCAAGAGGGCAGGGAGTGGGGAAACATTCAGTACTTC	CASSQEGREWGNIQYF	TRBJ2-4	.	TRBV4-3	.
TGTGCCAGCAGCGTACGTGGCGGGAGTGTCAACGAGCAGTACTTC	CASSVRGGSVNEQYF	TRBJ2-7	.	TRBV9	TRBD2
TGTGCCAGCAGCGTTTGGGAACAGGGACCCTACGAGCAGTACTTC	CASSVWEQGPYEQYF	TRBJ2-7	.	TRBV9	.
TGTGCCACCAGCAGAGCTAGGACAGGGGACTACGAGCAGTACTTC	CATSRARTGDYEQYF	TRBJ2-7	.	TRBV15	TRBD1
TGTGCCAGCAGTGTGACCTCCCTTAGGACCGGGGAGCTGTTTTTT	CASSVTSLRTGELFF	TRBJ2-2	.	TRBV6-4	.
TGTGCCAGCAGTGAACAGGGGGCGGCAGATACGCAGTATTTT	CASSEQGAADTQYF	TRBJ2-3	.	TRBV6-1	TRBD1
TGCGCCAGCAGCCGCATACAGGGTTGGAATGAGCAGTTCTTC	CASSRIQGWNEQFF	TRBJ2-1	.	TRBV5-1	.
TGTGCCAGCAGTTTAAACTACGACAATGAGCAGTTCTTC	CASSLNYDNEQFF	TRBJ2-1	.	TRBV27	.
TGTGCCAGCAGTTACGGGGGGGACGGCTCCTACGAGCAGTACTTC	CASSYGGDGSYEQYF	TRBJ2-7	few	TRBV6-6	TRBD2
TGTGCCATCAGCCCCGGGATCCAGGGAGGGGAGCTGTTTTTT	CAISPGIQGGELFF	TRBJ2-2	.	TRBV10-3	.
TGTGCCATCAAGTATAGTACGCAGTATTTT	CAIKYSTQYF	TRBJ2-3	.	TRBV10-3	.
TGTGCCAGCAGCTTAGAAAGCGGGGGACCAGATACGCAGTATTTT	CASSLESGGPDTQYF	TRBJ2-3	.	TRBV11-2	TRBD2
TGCGCCAGCAGCCTTGGGCCTGCTAACTATGGCTACACCTTC	CASSLGPANYGYTF	TRBJ1-2	.	TRBV5-1	.
TGTGCCAGCAGTTTATTTCGGACACAGAACACCGGGGAGCTGTTTTTT	CASSLFRTQNTGELFF	TRBJ2-2	.	TRBV27	.
TGTGCCAGTAGTTCAGGATTATCCTCTACGCGGGAGCAGTACTTC	CASSSGLSSTREQYF	TRBJ2-7	.	TRBV19	.
TGTGCTAGTGGTTTCGGGACTCCCATTGATACGCAGTATTTT	CASGFGTPIDTQYF	TRBJ2-3	few	TRBV12-5	.
TGTGCCAGCAGCTTAGGGGACATTAGCAATCAGCCCCAGCATTTT	CASSLGDISNQPQHF	TRBJ1-5	.	TRBV11-2	.
TGCGCCAGCAGTGATGACAGGGCCGGAAACACCATATATTTT	CASSDDRAGNTIYF	TRBJ1-3	once	TRBV10-2	TRBD1
TGCGCCAGCAGCCAAGATCCCGCGACAGGTGGCTACGAGCAGTACTTC	CASSQDPATGGYEQYF	TRBJ2-7	.	TRBV4-1	.
TGTGCCAGCAGCCAAGTCGGGCGCTCACCCCTCCACTTT	CASSQVGRSPLHF	TRBJ1-6	few	TRBV14	.
TGTGCCACCAGCAGAGATACTACCGAGCGAGCCAAAAACATTCAGTACTTC	CATSRDTTERAKNIQYF	TRBJ2-4	.	TRBV15	.
TGTGCCAGCAGTCGTGCGGGCGGGGGCTACACCTTC	CASSRAGGGYTF	TRBJ1-2	.	TRBV6-5	.
TGCGCCAGCAGCGCCTCTTATGGCTACACCTTC	CASSASYGYTF	TRBJ1-2	few	TRBV5-1	.
TGTGCCAGCCGAGACAATGAGCAGTTCTTC	CASRDNEQFF	TRBJ2-1	.	TRBV21-1	.
TGCAGCGTTGGAATGGACTACGGATACGAGCAGTACTTC	CSVGMDYGYEQYF	TRBJ2-7	.	TRBV29-1	.
TGTGCCAGCAGCCCAATACTTGCTTACAGGGCTGCCGCCACCGGGGAGCTGTTTTTT	CASSPILAYRAAATGELFF	TRBJ2-2	.	TRBV7-9	.
TGCGCCAGCAGCTCCTTACCAGGGGACTCCTACGAGCAGTACTTC	CASSSLPGDSYEQYF	TRBJ2-7	few	TRBV5-1	.
TGTGCCAGCAGCCGGGACAGCTACACAGATACGCAGTATTTT	CASSRDSYTDTQYF	TRBJ2-3	.	TRBV9	TRBD1
TGTGCCAGCAGCTTAGTTTCCGATGCGTACGGAGAAAAACTGTTTTTT	CASSLVSDAYGEKLFF	TRBJ1-4	.	TRBV7-8	.
TGTGCCAGCAGCCAAGGGACAGGGAGCTCCTACGAGCAGTACTTC	CASSQGTGSSYEQYF	TRBJ2-7	few	TRBV11-3	TRBD1
TGTGCCAGCAATTCCGGGTCTCCGTACTTC	CASNSGSPYF	TRBJ2-7	.	TRBV6-1	.
TGTGCCAGCAGTGAATTACGGTCAGCGGTCCAACAAGAGACCCAGTACTTC	CASSELRSAVQQETQYF	TRBJ2-5	.	TRBV25-1	.
TGTGCCAGCAGCTTAGGACAGAACACTGAAGCTTTCTTT	CASSLGQNTEAFF	TRBJ1-1	.	TRBV13	.
TGTGCCAGCACCAGAAAGGGCTGGGGGACATCTTTGACGGGAGGGGGCTACGAGCAGTACTTC	CASTRKGWGTSLTGGGYEQYF	TRBJ2-7	.	TRBV2	TRBD2
TGTGCCATCAGTACGAAGCGGGGGTGGTTAGATGAGCAGTTCTTC	CAISTKRGWLDEQFF	TRBJ2-1	.	TRBV10-3	TRBD2
TGTGCCAGCAGCATAGTTAACTATGGCTACACCTTC	CASSIVNYGYTF	TRBJ1-2	few	TRBV5-4	.
TGTGCCAGCAGCCTCGGGGACCGTAACTATGGCTACACCTTC	CASSLGDRNYGYTF	TRBJ1-2	.	TRBV7-9	.
TGCGCCAGCAGCTTGTTAGCGGGAGGGCCTCGCACAGATACGCAGTATTTT	CASSLLAGGPRTDTQYF	TRBJ2-3	.	TRBV5-1	TRBD2
TGTGCCAGCAGCTTAGAGGCTCATAGCTCCTACGAGCAGTACTTC	CASSLEAHSSYEQYF	TRBJ2-7	.	TRBV7-2	.
TGTGCCAGCAGCCCGGGTCGGGTCACAGATACGCAGTATTTT	CASSPGRVTDTQYF	TRBJ2-3	.	TRBV9	.
TGCGCCAGCAGCTTGGATCCGGGGAGCTCCTATAATTCACCCCTCCACTTT	CASSLDPGSSYNSPLHF	TRBJ1-6	.	TRBV5-1	.
TGCGCCAGCAGCTTCCGGGACGGGGGAACCGGGGAGCTGTTTTTT	CASSFRDGGTGELFF	TRBJ2-2	.	TRBV5-1	.
TGCGCCAGCAGCTTGGTGGGACTCGGCGGTGGCTACACCTTC	CASSLVGLGGGYTF	TRBJ1-2	.	TRBV5-1	.
TGCGCCAGCAGCCAAGATGCCGCCCCCCCTAGGGCCTACGAGCAGTACTTC	CASSQDAAPPRAYEQYF	TRBJ2-7	.	TRBV4-3	.
TGTGCCAGCAGTGACGGACCGCAACCTAATGAAAAACTGTTTTTT	CASSDGPQPNEKLFF	TRBJ1-4	.	TRBV7-9	.
TGTGCCAGCAGGACCCTTCCCTTCTATGGCTACACCTTC	CASRTLPFYGYTF	TRBJ1-2	.	TRBV2	.
TGCAGCGTTGAAGAAAACGATGAGCAGTTCTTC	CSVEENDEQFF	TRBJ2-1	.	TRBV29-1	.
TGTGCCAGCAGTTTCTTCGGACAGGGGCTCTACGAGCAGTACTTC	CASSFFGQGLYEQYF	TRBJ2-7	.	TRBV28	TRBD1